This record covers a single T cell receptor (beta chain). Its cognate antigen is unknown. CDR1 is SGHRS, CDR2 YFSETQ, per germline. With 0 bases clipped from V and 4 bases from J, the junction kept 5 bases outside the gene matches. CDR3 length: 17 residues. The data stem from a study of cytomegalovirus exposure and HLA in healthy donors. Across the whole study: Later, an analysis reported that the 130 or so validation repertoires had used the same platform as the approximately 680 first-cohort repertoires.

Whole-study results and caveats: TCR clusters originating in the first cohort tended to co-occur in the 110 or so validation repertoires, according to a later analysis. It was approximately 160 TCR beta chains that were listed as cytomegalovirus-associated.

Sequencing used immunoSEQ multiplex PCR; TCRdb keeps in-frame clones, though not all of them. In the table there are over 100,000 clones, 89% of which are singletons. This receptor was identified in a woman under 30 in good health and CMV-seronegative. Source material: PBMCs. V usage is TRBV5-1 and J usage is TRBJ2-1; TRBD2 agrees at 12 bases. The DNA for the CDR3 is TGCGCCAGCAGCTTGGCTACTAGCGGGGGGCATTACAATGAGCAGTTCTTC. Translation: CASSLATSGGHYNEQFF.